The text below deals with one TCR beta chain. This clonotype was counted many times. No antigen is known for it. No quality values exist for individual bases; no much larger clone is one base distant. This specimen comes from a study (dated by TCRdb to the mid-2010s). With respect to the entire study: The study set out to test whether tumor-infiltrating Tregs in breast cancer get recruited from blood Tregs or are instead converted in situ from other CD4+ T cell subsets. Study-wide conclusions, independent of this receptor: The larger-cohort validation was restricted to a single TCR beta V-J rearrangement rather than whole repertoires. The TCR alpha and beta sequences of tumor-infiltrating Tregs showed the greatest overlap with tumor naive CD4+ T cells, followed by blood naive CD4+ T cells. In terms of TCR gene usage, tumor memory CD4+ T cells clustered together with blood and lymph node memory CD4+ cells, as well as with lymph node naive CD4+ cells.

Full-length TCR variable regions were amplified by 5' RACE PCR with constant-region reverse primers, and semi-nested PCR with Nested Universal Primer A was subsequently performed. Using the ReliaPrep RNA Cell Miniprep System, total RNA was extracted, and the SMARTer RACE 5'/3' Kit was then used to reverse transcribe the RNA into 5'RACE-ready cDNA. Multiplex adaptors were used to barcode the full-length TCR alpha and beta libraries, which were then sequenced on an Illumina MiSeq. As for the original processing: For each of nine subset-tissue groups, sequencing data from the five patients were combined, and the groups were compared by unsupervised clustering of TCR gene usage. The Morisita-Horn index was used to calculate repertoire similarity, with shared sequences weighted by how much each contributed to each repertoire. TCRdb trimmed the raw reads at Q25, called clones with MiXCR and kept productive beta chains. Each record represents a unique CDR3 protein, reported with the most common genes and DNA among its rows. The V and J calls here are based on TCRdb, not the publication. The sample has approximately 50,000 distinct CDR3 sequences on record, around 24% of them singletons. Together, the top ten hold roughly 2.2% of the sample.

Tregs were isolated as CD4+CD25+CD127-/low cells. Tregs, naive and memory CD4+ T cells from tumor, blood and ipsilateral draining lymph nodes of five breast cancer patients underwent full-length TCR alpha and beta sequencing. Tumor tissue and lymph nodes obtained from ipsilateral axillary dissection were perfused with PBS, minced and then digested with collagenase I and hyaluronidase. A purity exceeding 90% was confirmed by FACS for the sorted cell populations. This TCR was sampled from a female donor with breast cancer. The sample was tumor-infiltrating Tregs sorted from the breast tumor.

The DNA sequence is given as TGTGCCAGCTCACCACCAAGCGGGTTTGATGAGCAGTTCTTC. Translated, this is CASSPPSGFDEQFF. The receptor chain draws on TRBV18 and TRBJ2-1; D gene: possibly TRBD2, on 6 matching bases. V was cut back by 0 bases and J by 8 bases, leaving a gap of 11 bases between them. Spanning cysteine to phenylalanine, the CDR3 consists of 14 amino acids. The DNA shown is the 42-base CDR3, in frame from base 1. Reading the germline V gene gives CDR1 KGHSH and CDR2 LQKENI.